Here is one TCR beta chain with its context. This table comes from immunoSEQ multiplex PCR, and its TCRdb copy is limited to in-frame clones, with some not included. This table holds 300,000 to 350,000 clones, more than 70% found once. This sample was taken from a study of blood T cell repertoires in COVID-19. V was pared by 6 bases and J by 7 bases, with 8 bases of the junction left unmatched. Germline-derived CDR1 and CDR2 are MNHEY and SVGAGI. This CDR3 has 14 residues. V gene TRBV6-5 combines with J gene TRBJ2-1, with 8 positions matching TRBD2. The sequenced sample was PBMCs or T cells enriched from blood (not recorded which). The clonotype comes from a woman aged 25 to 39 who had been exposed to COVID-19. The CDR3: CASSHASGGNEQFF. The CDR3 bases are TGTGCCAGCAGCCACGCCAGCGGGGGAAATGAGCAGTTCTTC.